This T cell receptor beta chain stems from a study of blood T cell repertoires in COVID-19. Here immunoSEQ multiplex PCR was the method, and the copy in TCRdb shows in-frame clones only, minus some. The sample holds a few hundred thousand clones, under 90% seen once. CDR1 is SQVTM, CDR2 ANQGSEA, per germline. V lost 3 bases and J lost 0; bases outside the gene matches: 7. The CDR3 is 16 residues long. Material for sequencing was PBMCs or T cells enriched from blood (not recorded which). The clonotype was recovered from a woman in her sixties who had recovered from COVID-19. The rearrangement uses TRBV29-1 and TRBJ2-1; 8 nucleotides match TRBD2. The CDR3: CSVERGSGDSYNEQFF. CDR3 DNA sequence: TGCAGCGTTGAGCGTGGTAGCGGGGACTCCTACAATGAGCAGTTCTTC.